These 12 T cell receptor beta chains share one sample of origin, sequenced in a study of PD-L1 blockade in urothelial cancer. Sequenced by immunoSEQ multiplex PCR; TCRdb stores in-frame clones only, minus some. The top ten hold about 1.7% of the sample, which has some 30,000 clones, around 87% seen once. The sequencing used PBMCs, collected around atezolizumab (anti-PD-L1) treatment. The receptors originated from a man between 50 and 59 years old with urothelial cancer.

This chain links TRBV6-4 with TRBJ1-1; D call uncertain. CDR3 length: 14 amino acids. The germline V gene has CDR1 MRHNA and CDR2 SNTAGT. V was shortened by 5 bases and J by 4 bases, with 14 bases between the two germline ends. The CDR3 DNA reads TGTGCCAGCAGTCCGTGGGAAGGGAGCACTGAAGCTTTCTTT. This sequence encodes CASSPWEGSTEAFF.

V usage is TRBV19 and J usage is TRBJ1-5; 10 bases align to TRBD1. This CDR3 contains 14 residues. With V trimmed by 9 bases and J by 7 bases, 9 bases remained unmatched. CDR1 is LNHDA and CDR2 is SQIVND in the germline V gene (reference sequence). The CDR3 coding sequence is TGTGCCAGCAGACGGGACAGGGGAATCCAGCCCCAGCATTTT. Translating it yields CASRRDRGIQPQHF.

This clone was observed a handful of times. The chain combines TRBV18 with TRBJ2-1; 7 bases align to TRBD1. V lost 3 bases, J lost 9 bases, and 8 bases stayed unmatched. Germline CDR1 is KGHSH and CDR2 is LQKENI. CDR3 size: 14 residues. The CDR3 nucleotides are TGTGCCAGCTCACCTAGACAGGGTGAAGGTGAGCAGTTCTTC. This encodes CASSPRQGEGEQFF.

The chain combines TRBV19 with TRBJ2-1, with D possibly TRBD2 on 6 matching bases. V was trimmed by 1 base and J by 9 bases, leaving 10 bases between them. This CDR3 comprises 13 residues. Germline values: CDR1 LNHDA, CDR2 SQIVND (reference sequence). The CDR3 sequence is CASSIGSGSEQFF. The CDR3 nucleotides read TGTGCCAGTAGTATAGGGAGCGGGTCTGAGCAGTTCTTC.

The chain uses TRBV6-1 and TRBJ2-7, with TRBD1 matching over 8 bases. J lost 2 bases, V lost 6 bases, and 6 bases had no gene match. The CDR3 length is 14 residues. CDR1 is MNHNS, CDR2 SASEGT, per germline. The CDR3 DNA follows: TGTGCCAGCAGCGGGACAGGCCCTCCCTACGAGCAGTACTTC. The encoded protein is CASSGTGPPYEQYF.

Only a few counts were recorded for this clone. The genes are TRBV5-1 and TRBJ2-1, with 9 bases fitting TRBD2. CDR1 SGHRS and CDR2 YFSETQ come from the germline V gene. The CDR3 is 13 amino acids. The V gene end was trimmed by 0 bases and the J gene end by 11 bases; junction bases not matched to a gene: 3. The CDR3 reads CASSLGLADKQFF. The CDR3 bases are TGCGCCAGCAGCTTGGGACTAGCGGATAAGCAGTTCTTC.

The chain uses TRBV6-5 and TRBJ2-7; 7 bases are a match to TRBD1. This CDR3 spans 13 amino acids. With 6 bases clipped from V and 2 bases from J, the junction kept 4 bases outside the gene matches. Germline-derived CDR1 and CDR2 are MNHEY and SVGAGI. CDR3 bases: TGTGCCAGCAGCGACACAGGGGCCTACGAGCAGTACTTC. Protein: CASSDTGAYEQYF.

The chain couples TRBV7-2 to TRBJ1-4; a possible D gene is TRBD1 (5 bases). The CDR3 covers 15 residues. The germline gives CDR1 SGHTA, CDR2 FQGNSA. The V and J ends lost 1 base and 4 bases respectively, with 10 bases between them. DNA of the CDR3: TGTGCCAGCAGCTTAGAGCCAGGGAATAATGAAAAACTGTTTTTT. Residues: CASSLEPGNNEKLFF.

The V and J genes are TRBV5-1 and TRBJ2-7; 7 bases match TRBD1. The CDR3 runs 15 residues. In germline, CDR1 is SGHRS, CDR2 YFSETQ. The ends lost 0 bases at V and 2 bases at J; junction bases unmatched: 5. The CDR3: CASSLVSGGTYEQYF. CDR3 sequence (DNA): TGCGCCAGCAGCTTGGTTTCAGGGGGAACCTACGAGCAGTACTTC.

V gene TRBV11-3 combines with J gene TRBJ1-1, with D maybe TRBD1 (5 bases). V lost 5 bases and J 1 base, leaving 8 bases between the germline ends. Germline CDR1 SGHNT, CDR2 YENEEA. The CDR3 sequence is 13 residues long. CDR3 sequence (DNA): TGTGCCAGCAGCCGGACACCGAACACTGAAGCTTTCTTT. Translation: CASSRTPNTEAFF.

The chain carries TRBV2 and TRBJ2-2, with 12 bases identical to TRBD2. V was clipped by 3 bases and J by 2 bases; unmatched bases: 4. The germline gives CDR1 SNHLY, CDR2 FYNNEI. The CDR3 is 17 amino acids. In nucleotides, the CDR3 is TGTGCCAGCAGTGACGATGGACTAGCGGGAAACACCGGGGAGCTGTTTTTT. Its protein is CASSDDGLAGNTGELFF.

The rearrangement links TRBV9 to TRBJ2-1; 7 bases align to TRBD2. J lost 10 bases, V lost 0 bases, and 7 bases had no gene match. The CDR3 loop spans 14 amino acids. The V gene's germline CDR1 is SGDLS and CDR2 YYNGEE. The CDR3 DNA follows: TGTGCCAGCAGCGTAGAGAGTGGGAGGGGCGAGCAGTTCTTC. Translation gives CASSVESGRGEQFF.